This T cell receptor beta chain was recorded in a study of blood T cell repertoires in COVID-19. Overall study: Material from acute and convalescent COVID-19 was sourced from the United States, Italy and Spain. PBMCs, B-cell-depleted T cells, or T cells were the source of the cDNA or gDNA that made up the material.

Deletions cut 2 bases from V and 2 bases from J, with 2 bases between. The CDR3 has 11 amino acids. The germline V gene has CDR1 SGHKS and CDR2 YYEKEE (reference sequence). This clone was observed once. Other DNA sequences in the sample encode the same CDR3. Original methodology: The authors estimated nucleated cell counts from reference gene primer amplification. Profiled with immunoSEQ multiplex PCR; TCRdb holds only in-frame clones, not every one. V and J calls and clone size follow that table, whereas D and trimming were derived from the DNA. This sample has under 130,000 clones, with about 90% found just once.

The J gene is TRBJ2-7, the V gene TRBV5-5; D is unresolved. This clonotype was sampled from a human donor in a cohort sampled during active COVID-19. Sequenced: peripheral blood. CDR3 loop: CASSFTYEQYF. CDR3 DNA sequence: TGTGCCAGCAGCTTCACCTACGAGCAGTACTTC.